This TCR beta chain was documented in a study of T cells in Graves' hyperthyroidism and ophthalmopathy. Whole-study findings and limits: Blood also showed most of the thyroid clonotypes that were expanded above 0.001. Separation of ophthalmopathy from stable hyperthyroidism was achieved by a 13 V-J model. The model predicted ophthalmopathy a median around 6 months before onset.

This clonotype showed up just a few times. Its cognate antigen is unknown. Authors of the study amplified TCR beta CDR3 regions from RNA transcripts. Researchers ran a first-round RT-PCR on the TCR CDR3 using the HTBI primer set. TCRdb used MiXCR to reprocess the multiplex PCR reads, holding one entry per CDR3 protein. The sample has some 360,000 distinct CDR3 sequences, approximately 15% seen once. This CDR3 contains 15 residues. V was clipped by 1 base and J by 2 bases; unmatched bases: 3. Germline V gene data show CDR1 as SGHAT and CDR2 as FQDESV (reference sequence). Uncontrolled infection, other autoimmune disease, pregnancy or lactation barred patients from enrollment.

Source material: blood. The clonotype comes from a woman between 55 and 75 years old with Graves' hyperthyroidism. The V call is TRBV11-1, the J call TRBJ2-7, with 9 bases matching TRBD1. The CDR3 sequence is CASSLDGTGTYEQYF. The CDR3 bases are TGTGCCAGCAGCTTAGACGGGACAGGGACCTACGAGCAGTACTTC.